This record covers a single T cell receptor (beta chain). Around 29,000 T cell genomes, or around 0.3 ug DNA, went into unsorted PBMC replicate PCRs. Sequencing was performed with immunoSEQ multiplex PCR; in TCRdb, only in-frame clones are kept and a portion is missing. The data hold roughly 450,000 clones, with approximately 79% observed a single time. Germline assignment: CDR1 LNHDA and CDR2 SQIVND (reference sequence). CDR3 length equals 14 residues. The ends were cut back, 3 bases at V and 4 bases at J, with 13 bases in the middle. These data originate in a study of shared clonotypes between healthy human individuals.

Sample: PBMCs. V is TRBV19 and J is TRBJ2-7; D is uncertain. The clonotype comes from a woman aged 40 to 55 in good health. Some clones in this sample may be carry-over from other donors' samples. In DNA form, the CDR3 reads TGTGCCAGTAGTATTAAACTGAACGGATACGAGCAGTACTTC. Its protein is CASSIKLNGYEQYF.